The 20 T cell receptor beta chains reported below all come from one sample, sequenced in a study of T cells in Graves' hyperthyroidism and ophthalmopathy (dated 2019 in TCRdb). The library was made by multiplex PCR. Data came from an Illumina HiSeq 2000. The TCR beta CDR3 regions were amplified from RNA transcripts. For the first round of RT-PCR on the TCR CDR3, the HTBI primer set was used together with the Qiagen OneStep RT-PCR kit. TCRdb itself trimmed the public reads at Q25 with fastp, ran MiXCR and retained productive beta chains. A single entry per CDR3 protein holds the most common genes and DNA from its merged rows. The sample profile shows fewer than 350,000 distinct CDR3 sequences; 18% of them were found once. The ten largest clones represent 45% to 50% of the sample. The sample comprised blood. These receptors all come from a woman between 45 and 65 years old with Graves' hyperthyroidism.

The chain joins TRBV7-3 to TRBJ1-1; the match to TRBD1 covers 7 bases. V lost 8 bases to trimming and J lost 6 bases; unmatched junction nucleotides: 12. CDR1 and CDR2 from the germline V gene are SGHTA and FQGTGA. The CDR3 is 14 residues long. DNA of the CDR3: TGTGCCAGCTCCCTGGGAGGGGGCAGCTCTGAAGCTTTCTTT. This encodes CASSLGGGSSEAFF.

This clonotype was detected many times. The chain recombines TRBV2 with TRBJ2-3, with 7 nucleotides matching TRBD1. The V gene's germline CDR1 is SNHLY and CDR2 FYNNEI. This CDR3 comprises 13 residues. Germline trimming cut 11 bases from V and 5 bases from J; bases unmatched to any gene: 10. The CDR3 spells CAVTGFSVDTQYF. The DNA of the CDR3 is TGTGCCGTGACAGGGTTTTCTGTAGATACGCAGTATTTT.

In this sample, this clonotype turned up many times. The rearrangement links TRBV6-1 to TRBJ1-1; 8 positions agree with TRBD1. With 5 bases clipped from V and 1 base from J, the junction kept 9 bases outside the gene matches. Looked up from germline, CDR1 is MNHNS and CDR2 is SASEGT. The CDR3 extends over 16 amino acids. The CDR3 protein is CASSTRTGSGNTEAFF. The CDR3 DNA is TGTGCCAGCAGTACTCGGACAGGGTCTGGGAACACTGAAGCTTTCTTT.

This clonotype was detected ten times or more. CDR3 region: CASRPTSSHNEQFF. CDR3 nucleotide sequence: TGTGCCAGCAGGCCGACTAGTTCCCACAATGAGCAGTTCTTC. The gene calls are TRBV28 and TRBJ2-1; D possibly corresponds to TRBD2 (6 bases). This CDR3 contains 14 residues. The V gene's germline CDR1 is MDHEN and CDR2 SYDVKM. The ends were cut back, 6 bases at V and 5 bases at J, with 14 bases in the middle.

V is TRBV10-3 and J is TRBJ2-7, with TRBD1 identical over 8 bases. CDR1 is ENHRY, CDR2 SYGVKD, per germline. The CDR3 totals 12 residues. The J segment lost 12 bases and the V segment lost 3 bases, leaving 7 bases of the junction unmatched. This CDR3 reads CAISDTRTGRYF. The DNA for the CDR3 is TGTGCCATCAGTGATACCCGGACAGGGCGGTACTTC.

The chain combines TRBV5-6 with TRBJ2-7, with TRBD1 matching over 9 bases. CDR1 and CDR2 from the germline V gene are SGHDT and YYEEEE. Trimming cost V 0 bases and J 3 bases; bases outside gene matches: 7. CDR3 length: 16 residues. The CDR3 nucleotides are TGTGCCAGCAGCTTGGCAGGGACAGGGAAGGACTACGAGCAGTACGTC. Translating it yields CASSLAGTGKDYEQYV.

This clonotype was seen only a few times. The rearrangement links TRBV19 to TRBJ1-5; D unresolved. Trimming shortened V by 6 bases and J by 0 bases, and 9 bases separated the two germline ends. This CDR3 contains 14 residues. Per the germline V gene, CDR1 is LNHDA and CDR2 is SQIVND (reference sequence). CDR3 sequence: CASRTLLSNQPQHF. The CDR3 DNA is TGTGCCAGTAGAACCTTACTTAGCAATCAGCCCCAGCATTTT.

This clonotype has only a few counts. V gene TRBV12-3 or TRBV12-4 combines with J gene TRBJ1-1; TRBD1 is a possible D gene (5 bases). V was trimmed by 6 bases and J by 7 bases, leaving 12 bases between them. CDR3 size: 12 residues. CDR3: CASRPGAGEAFF. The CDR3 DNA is TGTGCCAGCAGACCTGGGGCAGGTGAAGCTTTCTTT.

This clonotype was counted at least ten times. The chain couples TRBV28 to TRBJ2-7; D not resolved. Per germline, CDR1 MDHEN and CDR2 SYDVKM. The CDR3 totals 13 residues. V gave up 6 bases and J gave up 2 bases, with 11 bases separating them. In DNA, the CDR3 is TGTGCCAGCAGCCCCATTATTACCTACGAGCAGTACTTC. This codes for CASSPIITYEQYF.

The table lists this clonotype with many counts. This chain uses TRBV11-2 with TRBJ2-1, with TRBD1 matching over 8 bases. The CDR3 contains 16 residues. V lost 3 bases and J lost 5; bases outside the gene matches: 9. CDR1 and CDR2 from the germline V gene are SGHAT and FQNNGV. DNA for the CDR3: TGTGCCAGCAGCTTGTTGGGGACAGGTGAGGACAATGAGCAGTTCTTC. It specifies CASSLLGTGEDNEQFF.

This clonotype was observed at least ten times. The CDR3 protein is CASSLTGAGALYGYTF. The DNA of the CDR3 is TGCGCCAGCAGCTTAACCGGGGCCGGGGCGCTCTATGGCTACACCTTC. J is TRBJ1-2 and V is TRBV5-1; D might be TRBD1 (5 bases). V was cut by 2 bases and J by 4 bases, with 18 bases left in between. CDR3 length: 16 amino acids. The V gene's germline CDR1 is SGHRS and CDR2 YFSETQ. Variable domain in full (rest from reference TRBV5-1 and TRBJ1-2): KAGVTQTPRYLIKTRGQQVTLSCSPISGHRSVSWYQQTPGQGLQFLFEYFSETQRNKGNFPGRFSGRQFSNSRSEMNVSTLELGDSALYLCASSLTGAGALYGYTFGSGTRLTVV.

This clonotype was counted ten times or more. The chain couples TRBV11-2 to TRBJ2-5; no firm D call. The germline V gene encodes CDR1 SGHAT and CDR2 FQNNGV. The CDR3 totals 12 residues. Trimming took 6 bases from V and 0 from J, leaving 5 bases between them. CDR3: CASSKNQETQYF. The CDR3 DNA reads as TGTGCCAGCAGTAAAAACCAAGAGACCCAGTACTTC.

CDR3 residues: CAISPAGGTTGELFF. CDR3 sequence (DNA): TGTGCCATCAGTCCGGCGGGAGGGACCACCGGGGAGCTGTTTTTT. The chain joins TRBV10-3 to TRBJ2-2, with TRBD2 matching over 9 bases. The V and J ends lost 5 bases and 4 bases, in that order; junction bases with no gene match: 5. The germline V gene encodes CDR1 ENHRY and CDR2 SYGVKD. The CDR3 is 15 residues long.

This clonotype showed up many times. The CDR3 region has the DNA TGCGCCAGCAGCTTGGAAGGGACTAGCGGGGATACGCAGTATTTT. This encodes CASSLEGTSGDTQYF. The rearrangement joins TRBV5-1 to TRBJ2-3; 12 nucleotides line up with TRBD2. V dropped 0 bases and J dropped 6; count of bases not matched to a gene: 2. This CDR3 is 15 amino acids long. Per germline, CDR1 SGHRS and CDR2 YFSETQ.

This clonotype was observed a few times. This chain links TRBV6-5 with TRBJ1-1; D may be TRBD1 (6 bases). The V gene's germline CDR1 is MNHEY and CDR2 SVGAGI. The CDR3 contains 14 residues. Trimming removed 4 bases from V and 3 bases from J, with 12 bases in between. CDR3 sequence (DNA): TGTGCCAGCAGTTCAGGGGCGCGTGACACTGAAGCTTTCTTT. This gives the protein CASSSGARDTEAFF.

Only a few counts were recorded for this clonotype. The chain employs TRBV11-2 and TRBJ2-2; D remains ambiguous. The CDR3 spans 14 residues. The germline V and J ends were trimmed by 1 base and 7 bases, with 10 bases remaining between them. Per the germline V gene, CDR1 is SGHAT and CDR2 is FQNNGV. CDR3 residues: CASSLVLLYGELFF. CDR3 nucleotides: TGTGCCAGCAGCTTAGTGCTCCTTTACGGGGAGCTGTTTTTT.

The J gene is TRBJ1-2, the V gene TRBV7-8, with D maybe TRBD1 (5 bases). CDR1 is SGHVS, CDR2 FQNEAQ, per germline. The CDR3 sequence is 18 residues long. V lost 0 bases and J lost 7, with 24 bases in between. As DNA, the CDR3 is TGTGCCAGCAGCTTAGCGATATTTCCAAGGGGTATTGATCTTGGCTACACCTTC. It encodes CASSLAIFPRGIDLGYTF.

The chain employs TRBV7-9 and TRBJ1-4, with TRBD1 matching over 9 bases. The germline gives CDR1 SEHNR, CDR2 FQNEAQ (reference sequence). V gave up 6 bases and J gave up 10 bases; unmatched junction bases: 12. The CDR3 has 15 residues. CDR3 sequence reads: CASSPGQGSFRKLFF. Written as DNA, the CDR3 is TGTGCCAGCAGTCCGGGACAGGGTTCTTTTCGAAAACTGTTTTTT.

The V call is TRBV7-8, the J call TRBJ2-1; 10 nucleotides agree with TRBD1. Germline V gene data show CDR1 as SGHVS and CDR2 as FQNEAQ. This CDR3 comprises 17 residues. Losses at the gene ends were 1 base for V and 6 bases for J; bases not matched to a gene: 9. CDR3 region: CASSLVDRDRGLNEQFF. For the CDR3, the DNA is TGTGCCAGCAGCTTAGTGGATCGGGACAGGGGACTCAATGAGCAGTTCTTC.

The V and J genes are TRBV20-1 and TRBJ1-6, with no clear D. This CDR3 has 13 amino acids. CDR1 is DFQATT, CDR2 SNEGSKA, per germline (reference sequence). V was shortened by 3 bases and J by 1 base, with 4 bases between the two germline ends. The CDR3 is CSASASYNSPLHF. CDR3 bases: TGCAGTGCTAGCGCATCCTATAATTCACCCCTCCACTTT.